What follows are 24 T cell receptor beta chains derived from one specimen sequenced in a study of blood T cell repertoires in COVID-19. Libraries were prepared by immunoSEQ multiplex PCR; TCRdb keeps only in-frame clonotypes and omits some of them. This sample has some 42,000 clones, with around 90% found just once. The source material was peripheral blood. The source of these receptors is a human donor in a cohort sampled during active COVID-19.

The chain uses TRBV27 and TRBJ1-6, with a possible D match to TRBD1 (6 bases). CDR1 and CDR2 (germline): MNHEY, SMNVEV (reference sequence). Trimming removed 4 bases from V and 11 bases from J, with 15 bases in between. The CDR3 contains 14 residues. CDR3 sequence: CASSSTTGWTPLHF. DNA of the CDR3: TGTGCCAGCAGTTCCACAACAGGGTGGACACCCCTCCACTTT.

This chain links TRBV7-2 with TRBJ2-6; TRBD2 might be the D (6 bases). Trimming pared 1 base from V and 2 bases from J, leaving 15 bases between. Germline CDR1 is SGHTA and CDR2 is FQGNSA. The CDR3 is made up of 18 amino acids. The CDR3 reads CASSLGSYPGAGANVLTF. Here the CDR3 DNA reads TGTGCCAGCAGCTTAGGAAGTTATCCGGGGGCTGGGGCCAACGTCCTGACTTTC.

This sequence joins TRBV11-3 and TRBJ2-7, with D possibly TRBD1 on 5 matching bases. CDR1 is SGHNT, CDR2 YENEEA, per germline. This CDR3 is built from 14 residues. V was shortened by 1 base and J by 5 bases, with 12 bases between the two germline ends. CDR3 protein: CASSLAPGPHEQYF. Here the CDR3 DNA reads TGTGCCAGCAGCTTAGCGCCAGGGCCCCACGAGCAGTACTTC.

The CDR3 DNA follows: TGTGCCAGCAGCTTAGATAAATACTCTGGAAACACCATATATTTT. Translated, it gives CASSLDKYSGNTIYF. The gene calls are TRBV11-2 and TRBJ1-3, with D unclear. The V gene lost 0 bases and the J gene lost 0 bases, with 6 bases spanning the gap. Germline V gene lookup returns CDR1 SGHAT and CDR2 FQNNGV. This CDR3 has 15 amino acids.

The gene calls are TRBV19 and TRBJ2-7, with TRBD1 matching over 10 bases. The trim removed 4 bases at V and 0 bases at J, leaving 6 bases unmatched. The germline V gene has CDR1 LNHDA and CDR2 SQIVND (reference sequence). The CDR3 contains 16 residues. CDR3 protein: CASSSEGQGSSYEQYF. In DNA, the CDR3 is TGTGCCAGTAGTAGTGAGGGACAGGGGAGCTCCTACGAGCAGTACTTC.

The V call is TRBV4-1, the J call TRBJ1-2, with no clear D. Germline values: CDR1 MGHRA, CDR2 YSYEKL. CDR3 length equals 14 residues. Trimming removed 0 bases from V and 8 bases from J, with 13 bases in between. CDR3 DNA sequence: TGCGCCAGCAGCCAAGATGGGGAGATAGGAGGCTACACCTTC. As protein: CASSQDGEIGGYTF.

V and J are TRBV23-1 and TRBJ2-3, with TRBD2 as a possible D gene (7 bases). TRBV23-1 belongs to the ORF category, with a function that is uncertain. Trimming removed 3 bases at V and 1 base at J, with 20 bases between. The CDR3 consists of 18 residues. Here the CDR3 DNA reads TGCGCCAGCAGTCATCGCCCGGGGGGCGAGGGGCGCACAGATACGCAGTATTTT. Protein product: CASSHRPGGEGRTDTQYF.

The chain recombines TRBV4-3 with TRBJ1-1; D uncertain. Germline V gene sequence: CDR1 LGHNA, CDR2 YSLEER. Trimming cost V 0 bases and J 5 bases, with 13 bases left between them. CDR3 length equals 15 residues. CDR3 DNA sequence: TGCGCCAGCAGCCAAGATCTGTATGGGGAGACTGAAGCTTTCTTT. This translates into CASSQDLYGETEAFF.

The gene calls are TRBV24-1 and TRBJ2-5; D is possibly TRBD2 (6 bases). Germline values: CDR1 KGHDR, CDR2 SFDVKD. The CDR3 spans 15 residues. Trimming removed 4 bases from V and 4 bases from J, with 15 bases in between. CDR3 loop: CATSETGGSTETQYF. The CDR3 nucleotides read TGTGCCACCAGTGAAACCGGGGGTTCGACAGAGACCCAGTACTTC.

V is TRBV19 and J is TRBJ1-2; the D gene is possibly TRBD1 (6 bases). The CDR3 totals 13 residues. V was pared by 5 bases and J by 4 bases, with 11 bases between. Germline assignment: CDR1 LNHDA and CDR2 SQIVND (reference sequence). CDR3 nucleotide sequence: TGTGCCAGTAGTGGGACATCTCTCTATGGCTACACCTTC. Protein product: CASSGTSLYGYTF.

The V gene is TRBV6-5, the J gene TRBJ2-7, with TRBD2 matching over 9 bases. CDR3 size: 14 residues. CDR1 MNHEY and CDR2 SVGAGI come from the germline V gene. With 5 bases clipped from V and 6 bases from J, the junction kept 8 bases outside the gene matches. CDR3 nucleotides: TGTGCCAGCAGTACGGGACTAGCAATACTCGAGCAGTACTTC. It yields the protein CASSTGLAILEQYF.

The chain uses TRBV11-2 and TRBJ2-7; unclear D gene. With 4 bases removed from V and 0 bases from J, the gap between germline ends came to 16 bases. In germline, CDR1 is SGHAT, CDR2 FQNNGV. The CDR3 covers 16 residues. CDR3 sequence reads: CASSSISTRSSYEQYF. DNA for the CDR3: TGTGCCAGCAGCTCTATCTCCACTCGGAGCTCCTACGAGCAGTACTTC.

This clone was counted a single time. This chain connects TRBV7-6 to TRBJ2-7; TRBD2 agrees at 12 bases. CDR1 and CDR2 from the germline V gene are SGHVS and FNYEAQ. V was clipped by 5 bases and J by 0 bases; unmatched bases: 8. The CDR3 sequence is 17 residues long. CDR3 loop: CASSILAGGRSSYEQYF. In nucleotides, the CDR3 is TGTGCCAGCAGCATACTAGCGGGGGGCAGGAGCTCCTACGAGCAGTACTTC.

The rearrangement joins TRBV9 to TRBJ1-2; D unresolved. V lost 3 bases and J 6 bases, leaving 18 bases between the germline ends. This CDR3 spans 15 amino acids. The V gene's germline CDR1 is SGDLS and CDR2 YYNGEE. This CDR3 is CASSGLRERSDGYTF. The CDR3 DNA reads TGTGCCAGCAGCGGACTAAGGGAGCGCTCGGATGGCTACACCTTC.

The chain carries TRBV10-1 and TRBJ1-1; TRBD1 matches at 10 bases. J was trimmed by 4 bases and V by 2 bases; bases with no gene match: 4. This CDR3 contains 15 residues. Germline lookup yields CDR1 WNHNN and CDR2 SYGVQD (reference sequence). The CDR3 DNA follows: TGCGCCAGCAGTGAGGACAGGGGGCCGGGCACTGAAGCTTTCTTT. This gives the protein CASSEDRGPGTEAFF.

The rearrangement links TRBV4-3 to TRBJ2-7; the D is unclear. This CDR3 contains 14 residues. V was pared by 0 bases and J by 0 bases, with 6 bases between. Germline CDR1 reads LGHNA; CDR2 reads YSLEER. The CDR3 is CASSQELISYEQYF. The CDR3 DNA is TGCGCCAGCAGCCAAGAATTAATCTCCTACGAGCAGTACTTC.

The chain uses TRBV9 and TRBJ2-7; 12 bases match TRBD2. The germline gives CDR1 SGDLS, CDR2 YYNGEE. The length of the CDR3 is 18 residues. The trim removed 4 bases at V and 0 bases at J, leaving 11 bases unmatched. CDR3 loop: CASSSGTTSGGYSYEQYF. CDR3 DNA: TGTGCCAGCAGCTCAGGCACGACTAGCGGGGGTTACTCCTACGAGCAGTACTTC.

This chain uses TRBV27 with TRBJ2-3; D is unclear. Germline V CDR1 and CDR2: MNHEY, SMNVEV (reference sequence). The V end was cut by 7 bases, the J end by 8 bases, with 16 bases between. The CDR3 is 13 residues long. The CDR3 region has the DNA TGTGCCAGCAATCCGGTTGTCGGTAGTACGCAGTATTTT. Translating gives CASNPVVGSTQYF.

CDR3 sequence: CASSRFKTEVNSPLHF. The CDR3 region has the DNA TGTGCCAGTAGCCGATTTAAGACAGAGGTGAATTCACCCCTCCACTTT. This sequence joins TRBV19 and TRBJ1-6, with TRBD1 as a possible D gene (5 bases). V gave up 6 bases and J gave up 7 bases, with 19 bases separating them. The CDR3 runs to 16 residues. The V gene's germline CDR1 is LNHDA and CDR2 SQIVND (reference sequence).

This clone has only one observation. This chain connects TRBV5-1 to TRBJ1-3, with D perhaps matching TRBD1 (5 bases). CDR3 length equals 15 residues. Germline CDR1 and CDR2: SGHRS and YFSETQ. Trimming stripped 0 bases from V and 0 bases from J, with 7 bases between. DNA of the CDR3: TGCGCCAGCAGCTTGGCGGACACCTCTGGAAACACCATATATTTT. Translated: CASSLADTSGNTIYF.

The chain couples TRBV11-2 to TRBJ2-3; the D gene is possibly TRBD1 (6 bases). In germline, CDR1 is SGHAT, CDR2 FQNNGV. V was clipped by 5 bases and J by 4 bases, with 19 bases between them. This CDR3 contains 16 residues. The CDR3 DNA sequence: TGTGCCAGCAGCATTTGGGGATGGGGGCAATCAGATACGCAGTATTTT. Translating gives CASSIWGWGQSDTQYF.

The chain employs TRBV3-1 (or the pseudogene TRBV3-2) and TRBJ2-7; D remains unclear. Germline CDR1 reads LGHDT; CDR2 reads YNNKEL (reference sequence). The CDR3 length is 16 residues. Trimming left V 0 bases short and J 2 bases short, with 14 bases between. The CDR3 loop is CASSQEFNSKTYEQYF. Written as DNA, the CDR3 is TGTGCCAGCAGCCAAGAATTCAACAGCAAGACCTACGAGCAGTACTTC.

The chain links TRBV29-1 to TRBJ1-5; a possible D gene is TRBD1 (6 bases). The CDR3 sequence is 16 residues long. Looked up from germline, CDR1 is SQVTM and CDR2 is ANQGSEA. Trimming left V 4 bases short and J 2 bases short, with 18 bases between. The DNA for the CDR3 is TGCAGCGTTGTTCTCGGAGGGGGGGCGGGCAATCAGCCCCAGCATTTT. Its protein is CSVVLGGGAGNQPQHF. The full variable domain, in which reference TRBV29-1 and TRBJ1-5 provide the parts outside the CDR3, is SAVISQKPSRDICQRGTSLTIQCQVDSQVTMMFWYRQQPGQSLTLIATANQGSEATYESGFVIDKFPISRPNLTFSTLTVSNMSPEDSSIYLCSVVLGGGAGNQPQHFGDGTRLSIL.

The CDR3 nucleotides are TGTGCCAGCAGCCGCCTCCTGACTAGCGGGGGGGATTATATCGGGGAGCTGTTTTTT. As protein: CASSRLLTSGGDYIGELFF. The chain combines TRBV7-6 with TRBJ2-2; 14 bases agree with TRBD2. Trimming took 5 bases from V and 7 from J; bases not matched to a gene: 15. The V gene's germline CDR1 is SGHVS and CDR2 FNYEAQ. The CDR3 runs to 19 residues. Full variable domain (missing parts from reference TRBV7-6 and TRBJ2-2): GAGVSQSPRYKVTKRGQDVALRCDPISGHVSLYWYRQALGQGPEFLTYFNYEAQQDKSGLPNDRFSAERPEGSISTLTIQRTEQRDSAMYRCASSRLLTSGGDYIGELFFGEGSRLTVL.